This T cell receptor (beta chain) comes out of a study of blood T cell repertoires in COVID-19. As for the study in general: Sample material is recorded as cDNA or gDNA derived from T cells, B-cell-depleted T cells, or PBMCs.

The germline gives CDR1 LGHDT, CDR2 YNNKEL (reference sequence). V dropped 4 bases and J dropped 3; count of bases not matched to a gene: 2. This CDR3 region has 16 residues. As handled by the study authors: Amplification from reference gene primers served as the basis for estimated nucleated cell counts. The protocol was immunoSEQ multiplex PCR, while the TCRdb copy is restricted to in-frame clones and leaves out a portion. That table furnishes V, J and clone size, whereas the DNA furnished D and trimming. The data contain some 60,000 clones, around 86% of them seen just once; the ten biggest clones take up roughly 1%.

The V call is TRBV3-1 (or the pseudogene TRBV3-2), the J call TRBJ2-3; TRBD2 matches at 15 bases. The material sequenced was peripheral blood. The TCR comes from a man aged 70-80 years with acute or convalescent COVID-19. CDR3 coding DNA: TGTGCCAGCAGCCGGGGGACTAGCGGGGGGACAGATACGCAGTATTTT. This gives the protein CASSRGTSGGTDTQYF.